One sample yielded the 16 T cell receptor beta chains listed below, sequenced in a study of T cell clonotyping in hematopoietic cell transplantation. Profiling relied on immunoSEQ multiplex PCR, and the TCRdb table lists in-frame clones only, not all of them. Of roughly 15,000 clones in the sample, around 62% are singletons; the top ten hold over 7.5%. Material for sequencing was PBMCs. These TCRs come from a human donor who either received an allogeneic hematopoietic cell transplant for a myeloid malignancy or was a related donor (not recorded which). Some clones in this sample may be carry-over from other donors' samples.

The chain recombines TRBV6-5 with TRBJ2-1; the match to TRBD2 covers 13 bases. V was clipped by 6 bases and J by 10 bases; unmatched bases: 9. The CDR3 consists of 15 residues. The germline CDR1 and CDR2 sequences are MNHEY and SVGAGI. The CDR3 sequence: CASSKGTSGIQEQFF. CDR3 sequence (DNA): TGTGCCAGCAGCAAAGGGACTAGCGGGATACAAGAGCAGTTCTTC.

V and J are TRBV27 and TRBJ1-2, with 8 positions matching TRBD1. The CDR3 is 14 amino acids. CDR1 and CDR2 from the germline V gene are MNHEY and SMNVEV (reference sequence). Trimming at V came to 1 base and at J to 7 bases, leaving 5 bases not matched to a gene. CDR3 residues: CASSLFGTGSGYTF. The DNA for the CDR3 is TGTGCCAGCAGTTTATTCGGGACAGGAAGTGGCTACACCTTC.

The sample holds a few counts of this clone. The V call is TRBV9, the J call TRBJ2-7; TRBD1 matches at 9 bases. CDR1 and CDR2 from the germline V gene are SGDLS and YYNGEE. CDR3 length: 15 amino acids. The V and J ends lost 0 bases and 6 bases, in that order; junction bases with no gene match: 7. This chain's CDR3 is CASSVDGTGSLEQYF. The CDR3 coding sequence is TGTGCCAGCAGCGTAGACGGGACAGGGTCACTCGAGCAGTACTTC.

CDR3 amino acids: CAISEWGNTGELFF. In nucleotides, the CDR3 is TGTGCCATCAGTGAGTGGGGAAACACCGGGGAGCTGTTTTTT. The genes are TRBV10-3 and TRBJ2-2; D remains unclear. Germline CDR1 reads ENHRY; CDR2 reads SYGVKD. This CDR3 has 14 residues. Trimming took 1 base from V and 2 from J, leaving 5 bases between them.

This sequence joins TRBV6-5 and TRBJ1-5; D not resolved. The CDR3 extends over 15 amino acids. V was cut by 6 bases and J by 4 bases, with 16 bases left in between. CDR1 is MNHEY and CDR2 is SVGAGI in the germline V gene. In DNA form, the CDR3 reads TGTGCCAGCAGGTCATTGGATCCGGGGAATCAGCCCCAGCATTTT. As protein: CASRSLDPGNQPQHF.

V is TRBV28 and J is TRBJ1-2, with D possibly being TRBD1 (6 bases). This CDR3 has 14 residues. V was pared by 3 bases and J by 2 bases, with 10 bases between. Germline loops: CDR1 MDHEN, CDR2 SYDVKM. The CDR3 reads CASSFTDSNYGYTF. The CDR3, as DNA: TGTGCCAGCAGTTTCACGGACAGCAACTATGGCTACACCTTC.

The V call is TRBV28, the J call TRBJ1-2; D may be TRBD1 (6 bases). This CDR3 contains 13 residues. Trimming pared 8 bases from V and 5 bases from J, leaving 15 bases between. The V gene's germline CDR1 is MDHEN and CDR2 SYDVKM. The CDR3, as DNA: TGTGCCAGCGGGGGCACCCCAGGGTATGGCTACACCTTC. It yields the protein CASGGTPGYGYTF.

This clone was counted a few times. V usage is TRBV2 and J usage is TRBJ1-6; D is possibly TRBD1 (6 bases). Germline assignment: CDR1 SNHLY and CDR2 FYNNEI. The V and J ends lost 1 base and 11 bases respectively, with 15 bases between them. The CDR3 totals 15 residues. The CDR3 sequence is CASSEDQGTGTPLHF. In DNA form, the CDR3 reads TGTGCCAGCAGTGAAGACCAGGGGACTGGAACACCCCTCCACTTT.

The chain is built from TRBV6-5 and TRBJ1-2; perhaps TRBD1 as D (5 bases). Germline lookup yields CDR1 MNHEY and CDR2 SVGAGI. The V end lost 7 bases, the J end lost 7 bases, and 19 bases lay between the germline ends. The CDR3 runs 14 residues. CDR3 nucleotides: TGTGCCAGCACCTCCGGTCGGGGCATAGGTGGCTACACCTTC. Protein: CASTSGRGIGGYTF.

For the CDR3, the DNA is TGTGCCAGCAGCTTAAAGGTAGGGGACAATGAGCAGTTCTTC. Its translation: CASSLKVGDNEQFF. The V and J genes are TRBV7-2 and TRBJ2-1, with D maybe TRBD1 (5 bases). V was clipped by 2 bases and J by 5 bases, with 10 bases between them. This CDR3 comprises 14 residues. Germline V gene lookup returns CDR1 SGHTA and CDR2 FQGNSA. The full variable domain, rest sourced from reference TRBV7-2 and TRBJ2-1, is GAGVSQSPSNKVTEKGKDVELRCDPISGHTALYWYRQSLGQGLEFLIYFQGNSAPDKSGLPSDRFSAERTGGSVSTLTIQRTQQEDSAVYLCASSLKVGDNEQFFGPGTRLTVL.

V and J are TRBV7-9 and TRBJ2-7, with unresolved D. Trimming took 1 base from V and 9 from J, leaving 7 bases between them. The CDR3 consists of 11 residues. The germline gives CDR1 SEHNR, CDR2 FQNEAQ (reference sequence). The CDR3 protein is CASSLVPGQYF. CDR3 DNA sequence: TGTGCCAGCAGCTTAGTTCCAGGGCAGTACTTC.

This rearrangement joins TRBV2 to TRBJ1-1, with unresolved D. This CDR3 has 11 residues. Trimming took off 8 bases at V and 5 bases at J, with 9 bases between the two ends. Germline V gene lookup returns CDR1 SNHLY and CDR2 FYNNEI. The CDR3 sequence: CASGQRTEAFF. Here the CDR3 DNA reads TGTGCCAGCGGTCAACGGACTGAAGCTTTCTTT.

This clone was observed a few times. V gene TRBV27 combines with J gene TRBJ1-5; maybe TRBD1 (6 bases). Trimming removed 6 bases from V and 7 bases from J, with 16 bases in between. CDR1 and CDR2 (germline): MNHEY, SMNVEV (reference sequence). The CDR3 consists of 14 residues. The CDR3 sequence: CASSRTGYDQPQHF. The CDR3 DNA follows: TGTGCCAGCAGCCGTACAGGGTATGACCAGCCCCAGCATTTT.

J is TRBJ2-7 and V is TRBV30; 13 nucleotides match TRBD2. The trim removed 2 bases at V and 7 bases at J, leaving 5 bases unmatched. The CDR3 loop spans 14 amino acids. The germline gives CDR1 GTSNPN, CDR2 SVGIG (reference sequence). The CDR3 is CAWSKPGLAGEQYF. CDR3 in DNA: TGTGCCTGGAGTAAACCGGGACTAGCGGGAGAGCAGTACTTC.

The rearrangement joins TRBV30 to TRBJ1-2; D is possibly TRBD1 (5 bases). Germline V lookup: CDR1 GTSNPN, CDR2 SVGIG (reference sequence). Trimming took 1 base from V and 2 from J, leaving 8 bases between them. There are 13 residues in the CDR3. CDR3 region: CAWSGRGNYGYTF. CDR3 DNA: TGTGCCTGGAGTGGACGGGGGAACTATGGCTACACCTTC. Full variable domain (remainder filled in from reference TRBV30 and TRBJ1-2): SQTIHQWPATLVQPVGSPLSLECTVEGTSNPNLYWYRQAAGRGLQLLFYSVGIGQISSEVPQNLSASRPQDRQFILSSKKLLLSDSGFYLCAWSGRGNYGYTFGSGTRLTVV.

This clone was observed a handful of times. The V gene is TRBV9, the J gene TRBJ2-3; 12 bases fit TRBD1. The CDR3 is made up of 16 amino acids. Germline V lookup: CDR1 SGDLS, CDR2 YYNGEE. Trimming at V came to 6 bases and at J to 8 bases, leaving 13 bases not matched to a gene. The chain's CDR3 is CASTQTGTGGAGTQYF. Written as DNA, the CDR3 is TGTGCCAGCACCCAAACTGGGACAGGGGGCGCGGGTACGCAGTATTTT.